The source of this T cell receptor (beta chain) is a study of blood T cell repertoires in COVID-19. In the study overall: Acute and convalescent COVID-19 samples came from the United States, Italy and Spain.

V lost 3 bases, J lost 6 bases, and 11 bases lay in between. The CDR3 extends over 13 amino acids. Germline loops: CDR1 LNHDA, CDR2 SQIVND (reference sequence). The table came from immunoSEQ multiplex PCR; TCRdb's copy has only in-frame clones and leaves some out. The table has about 42,000 clones, approximately 88% seen once. Input material: peripheral blood. The sequence was collected from a human donor in a cohort sampled during active COVID-19. The chain links TRBV19 to TRBJ1-1; D may be TRBD1 (6 bases). Here the CDR3 reads CASSMRGSPEAFF. The CDR3 DNA reads as TGTGCCAGTAGTATGAGGGGGTCCCCTGAAGCTTTCTTT.